This T cell receptor (beta chain) was recorded in a study of T cell responses to AZD1222 COVID-19 vaccine (TCRdb year 2021). Turning to the overall study: Because spike-specific TCR depth and breadth did not differ between the two schedules, AZD1222 recipients who got a second dose at roughly 4 weeks were pooled with those who got a second dose at roughly 12 weeks. Trial participants were enrolled by age into subgroups of 18-55, 56-69 and 70-plus years, and roughly 150, 30 and 60 TCR-sequenced participants, respectively, were included in these subgroups. A total of 233 trial participants underwent TCR sequencing, of whom under 220 had received two doses of AZD1222 and around 25 had received two doses of the MenACWY control vaccine.

For this clone: Its target antigen remains unknown. The record has no base qualities; no much larger clone is one base away.

The time point label on this specimen signifies: baseline before first vaccination. Vaccinee samples were obtained from the UK trials COV001 and COV002, which included a single-blind randomized controlled phase 2/3 trial of AZD1222 (ChAdOx1 nCoV-19) in healthy adults. For TCRbeta chain sequencing, PBMC samples from trial participants were taken at day 0 and at day 28 after the second dose. Broad study findings and their caveats: Because no day 14 peak-response samples were available, the repertoires could be characterized only after the peak T cell response. After two AZD1222 doses, spike-specific TCR breadth and depth were significantly higher than at day 0 and than in MenACWY recipients. Conclusions about previously exposed vaccinees were limited because only six AZD1222 recipients were SARS-CoV-2 seropositive at baseline. The vaccine-associated CD4 TCRs covered the entire spike protein, and the dominant responses fell in regions 160-218 and 743-854. The 56-69-year group was small, and its depth increase did not reach significance, likely because of low power. Participants were mostly white British, with more females than males. The authors suggested clonal diversity may have been underestimated. Reportedly, close to half of the unique spike-specific TCRs recognized epitopes lying outside the regions that are mutated in the B.1.351 and B.1.1.7 variants.

Trimming takes 4 bases from V and 6 bases from J, and the germline ends sit 28 bases apart. As encoded in the germline V gene, CDR1 is MNHEY while CDR2 is SVGEGT. The CDR3 has 19 amino acids, counting the end cysteine and phenylalanine. Only the CDR3 DNA is retained, 57 bases long and in frame from the first base. The CDR3 regions of human TCRbeta chains were analyzed by immunosequencing. As for the authors' bioinformatics: Repertoire TCRs were matched against a reference library of SARS-CoV-2-specific TCRs generated with the MIRA antigen-specificity platform. Breadth was defined as the fraction of unique TCRs that were SARS-CoV-2-associated, and depth was defined as the fraction of total T cells that were SARS-CoV-2-associated. Using the MIRA data, every spike-specific TCR was mapped to the spike region that the TCR reacted to and assigned to either a CD4 or a CD8 class. Log10-transformed breadth and depth values were compared by one-way ANOVA with Sidak's multiple comparisons tests. Drawn from immuneACCESS, this table holds only the in-frame rearrangements with V and J called that TCRdb kept. Clones are partly lost; checked studies trace under half to an unresolved V gene and leave the rest unexplained. Clone size and V and J calls were adopted from that table, with D and trimming inferred from the DNA. Present in this sample are roughly 100,000 clones, 82% of which were seen just once. The leading ten clones occupy 4% to 6% of the sample.

The TCR was taken from an adult in good health. Rearrangement joined TRBV6-2 or TRBV6-3 to TRBJ1-5, and TRBD1 may be the D gene, going by 6 matching bases. Sequenced material: peripheral blood, taken on day 0 of AZD1222 vaccination. The nucleotide sequence is given as TGTGCCAGCAGTTCCTCTTTAAGGGGGATGGGACGGGGCGGTCAGCCCCAGCATTTT. Its translation is CASSSSLRGMGRGGQPQHF.